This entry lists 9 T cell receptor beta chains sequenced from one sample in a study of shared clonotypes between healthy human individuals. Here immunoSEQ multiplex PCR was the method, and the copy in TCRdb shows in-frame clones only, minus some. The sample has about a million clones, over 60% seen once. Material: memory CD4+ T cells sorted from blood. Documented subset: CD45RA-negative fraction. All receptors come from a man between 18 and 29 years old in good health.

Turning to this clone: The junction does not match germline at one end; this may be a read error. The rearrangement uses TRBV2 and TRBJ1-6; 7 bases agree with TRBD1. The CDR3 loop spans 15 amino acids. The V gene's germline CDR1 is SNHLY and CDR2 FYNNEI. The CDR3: CASSEGTEANSPLHF. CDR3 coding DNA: TGTGCCAGCAGCGAAGGGACAGAAGCTAATTCACCCCTCCACTTT. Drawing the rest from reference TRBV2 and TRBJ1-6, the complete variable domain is EPEVTQTPSHQVTQMGQEVILRCVPISNHLYFYWYRQILGQKVEFLVSFYNNEISEKSEIFDDQFSVERPDGSNFTLKIRSTKLEDSAMYFCASSEGTEANSPLHFGNGTRLTVT.

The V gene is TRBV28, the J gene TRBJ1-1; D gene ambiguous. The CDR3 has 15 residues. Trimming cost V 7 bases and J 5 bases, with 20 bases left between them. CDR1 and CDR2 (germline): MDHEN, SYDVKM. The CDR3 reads CASIIRHGIRTEAFF. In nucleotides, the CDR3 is TGTGCCAGCATTATACGTCACGGGATCCGTACTGAAGCTTTCTTT. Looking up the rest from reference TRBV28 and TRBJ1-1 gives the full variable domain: DVKVTQSSRYLVKRTGEKVFLECVQDMDHENMFWYRQDPGLGLRLIYFSYDVKMKEKGDIPEGYSVSREKKERFSLILESASTNQTSMYLCASIIRHGIRTEAFFGQGTRLTVV.

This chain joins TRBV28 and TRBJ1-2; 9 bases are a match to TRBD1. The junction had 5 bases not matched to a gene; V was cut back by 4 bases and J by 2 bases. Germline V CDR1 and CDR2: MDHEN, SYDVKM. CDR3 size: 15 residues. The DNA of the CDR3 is TGTGCCAGCAGTTACCCCGGGACAGGGAACTATGGCTACACCTTC. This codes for CASSYPGTGNYGYTF.

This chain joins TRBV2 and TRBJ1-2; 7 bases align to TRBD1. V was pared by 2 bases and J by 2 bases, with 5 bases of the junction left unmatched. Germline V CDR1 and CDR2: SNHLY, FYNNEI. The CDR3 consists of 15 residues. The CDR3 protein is CASSEMGQLNYGYTF. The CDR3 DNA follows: TGTGCCAGCAGTGAAATGGGACAGCTGAACTATGGCTACACCTTC.

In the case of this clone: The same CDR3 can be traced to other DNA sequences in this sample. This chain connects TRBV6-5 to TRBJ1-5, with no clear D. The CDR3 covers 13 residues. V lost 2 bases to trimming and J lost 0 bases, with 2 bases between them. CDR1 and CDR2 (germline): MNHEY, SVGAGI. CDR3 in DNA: TGTGCCAGCAGTTACGGTAGCAATCAGCCCCAGCATTTT. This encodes CASSYGSNQPQHF.

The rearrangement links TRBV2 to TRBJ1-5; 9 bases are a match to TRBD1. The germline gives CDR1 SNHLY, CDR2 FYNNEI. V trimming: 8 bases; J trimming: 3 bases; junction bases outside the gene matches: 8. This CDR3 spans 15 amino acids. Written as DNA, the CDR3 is TGTGCCAGCGGATCGGGGACAGGGCCCAATCAGCCCCAGCATTTT. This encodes CASGSGTGPNQPQHF.

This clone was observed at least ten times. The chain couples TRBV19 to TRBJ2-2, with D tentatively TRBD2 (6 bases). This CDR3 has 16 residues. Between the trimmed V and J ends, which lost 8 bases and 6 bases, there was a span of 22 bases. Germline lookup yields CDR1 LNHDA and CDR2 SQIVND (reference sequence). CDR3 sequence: CASDGGWGALPGELFF. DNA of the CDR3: TGTGCCAGTGACGGGGGATGGGGCGCATTACCCGGGGAGCTGTTTTTT.

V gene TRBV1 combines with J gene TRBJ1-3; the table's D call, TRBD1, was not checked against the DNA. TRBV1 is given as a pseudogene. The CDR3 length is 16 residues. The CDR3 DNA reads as TGCACCAGCAGCCAAGATCCGCTGACAGCCGGAAACACCATATATTTT. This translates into CTSSQDPLTAGNTIYF.

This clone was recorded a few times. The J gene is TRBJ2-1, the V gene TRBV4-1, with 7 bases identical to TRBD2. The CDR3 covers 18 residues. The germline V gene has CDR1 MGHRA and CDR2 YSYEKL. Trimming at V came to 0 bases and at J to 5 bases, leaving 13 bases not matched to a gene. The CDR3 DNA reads TGCGCCAGCAGCCAAGATCTCACCGGGAGGTACCTCAACAATGAGCAGTTCTTC. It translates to CASSQDLTGRYLNNEQFF.